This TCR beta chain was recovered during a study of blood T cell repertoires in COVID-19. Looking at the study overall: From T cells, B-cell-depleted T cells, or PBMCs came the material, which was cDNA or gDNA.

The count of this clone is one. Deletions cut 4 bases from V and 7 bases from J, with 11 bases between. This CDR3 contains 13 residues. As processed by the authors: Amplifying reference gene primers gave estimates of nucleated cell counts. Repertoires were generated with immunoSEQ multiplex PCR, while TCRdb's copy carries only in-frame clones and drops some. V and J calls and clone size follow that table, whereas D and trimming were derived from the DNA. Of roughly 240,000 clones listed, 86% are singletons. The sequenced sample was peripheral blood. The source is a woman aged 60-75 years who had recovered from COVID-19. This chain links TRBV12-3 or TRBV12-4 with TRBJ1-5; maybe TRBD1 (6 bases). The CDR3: CASSYREGQPQHF. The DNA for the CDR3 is TGTGCCAGCAGTTACAGGGAAGGACAGCCCCAGCATTTT.